These 10 T cell receptor beta chains came from one sample sequenced in a study of OX40 agonist ivuxolimab in advanced cancers. The library came from the immunoSEQ multiplex PCR assay. Drawn from immuneACCESS, this table holds only the in-frame rearrangements with V and J called that TCRdb kept. Clones are partly lost; checked studies trace under half to an unresolved V gene and leave the rest unexplained. The sample table holds about 22,000 clones, of which approximately 84% were seen once. The top ten hold about 50% of the sample. Sequences were derived from CD4+ or CD8+ T cells sorted from blood, sampled in a trial of the OX40 agonist ivuxolimab. These receptors came from an adult with an advanced solid tumor such as melanoma, head and neck, liver or kidney cancer.

This rearrangement joins TRBV2 to TRBJ1-4, with a weak D call TRBD1 (5 bases). Trimming took off 2 bases at V and 8 bases at J, with 15 bases between the two ends. Per the germline V gene, CDR1 is SNHLY and CDR2 is FYNNEI. This CDR3 region has 15 residues. In DNA form, the CDR3 reads TGTGCCAGCAGTGAAAGGGGTTATGAAACAGAAAAACTGTTTTTT. It codes for CASSERGYETEKLFF.

This chain joins TRBV9 and TRBJ1-2; weak D call: TRBD1 (6 bases). The V end was cut by 4 bases, the J end by 4 bases, with 11 bases between. CDR3 length equals 13 residues. Germline V lookup: CDR1 SGDLS, CDR2 YYNGEE. The CDR3 sequence: CASSPRTAYGYTF. CDR3 nucleotides: TGTGCCAGCAGCCCCAGGACAGCCTATGGCTACACCTTC.

This clone has more than one count but fewer than ten. This rearrangement joins TRBV6-1 to TRBJ2-7, with D uncertain. The CDR3 extends over 13 amino acids. The germline V gene encodes CDR1 MNHNS and CDR2 SASEGT. Trimming took 6 bases from V and 3 from J, leaving 12 bases between them. For the CDR3, the DNA is TGTGCCAGCAGGTCCCGGAAGGACTACGAGCAGTACTTC. Protein sequence: CASRSRKDYEQYF.

The V gene is TRBV19, the J gene TRBJ2-7, with a weak D call TRBD1 (6 bases). Germline lookup yields CDR1 LNHDA and CDR2 SQIVND (reference sequence). V was shortened by 3 bases and J by 5 bases, with 11 bases between the two germline ends. CDR3 length: 13 residues. This CDR3 reads CASSMRGSHEQYF. CDR3 nucleotide sequence: TGTGCCAGTAGTATGAGGGGGTCCCACGAGCAGTACTTC.

This chain's CDR3 is CASSPPGIQPQHF. CDR3 nucleotides: TGTGCCAGCTCACCACCGGGTATTCAGCCCCAGCATTTT. The chain couples TRBV18 to TRBJ1-5; D uncertain. The CDR3 is made up of 13 amino acids. Per the germline V gene, CDR1 is KGHSH and CDR2 is LQKENI. Deletions cut 0 bases from V and 6 bases from J, with 6 bases between.

V is TRBV6-1 and J is TRBJ2-2; TRBD1 is a possible D gene (5 bases). The CDR3 contains 13 residues. V was shortened by 6 bases and J by 11 bases, with 16 bases between the two germline ends. Germline values: CDR1 MNHNS, CDR2 SASEGT. The CDR3 loop is CASRALGLGELFF. The DNA for the CDR3 is TGTGCCAGCAGAGCCCTGGGGCTCGGAGAGCTGTTTTTT.

This chain uses TRBV5-1 with TRBJ1-2, with TRBD1 matching over 7 bases. Unmatched junction bases numbered 13, after V lost 4 bases and J lost 10 bases. Germline V gene data show CDR1 as SGHRS and CDR2 as YFSETQ. The CDR3 consists of 14 residues. CDR3 protein: CASSTGDSSMDYTF. The CDR3 DNA is TGCGCCAGCAGCACGGGGGACAGTTCTATGGACTACACCTTC.

The chain uses TRBV7-2 and TRBJ1-4; 12 bases agree with TRBD1. The J segment lost 7 bases and the V segment lost 5 bases, leaving 11 bases of the junction unmatched. Germline loops: CDR1 SGHTA, CDR2 FQGNSA. This CDR3 comprises 17 residues. For the CDR3, the DNA is TGTGCCAGCAGCCCCGGGACAGGGGGCGTTCGGGGTGAAAAACTGTTTTTT. As protein: CASSPGTGGVRGEKLFF. Combining the CDR3 with reference TRBV7-2 and TRBJ1-4 gives the whole variable domain GAGVSQSPSNKVTEKGKDVELRCDPISGHTALYWYRQSLGQGLEFLIYFQGNSAPDKSGLPSDRFSAERTGGSVSTLTIQRTQQEDSAVYLCASSPGTGGVRGEKLFFGSGTQLSVL.

A single count supports this clone. The chain carries TRBV28 and TRBJ2-7; 8 bases are a match to TRBD1. The junction had 4 bases not matched to a gene; V was cut back by 6 bases and J by 3 bases. The V gene's germline CDR1 is MDHEN and CDR2 SYDVKM. This CDR3 spans 13 amino acids. The CDR3 here is CASRLDRGYEQYF. CDR3 DNA sequence: TGTGCCAGCAGGTTAGACAGGGGCTACGAGCAGTACTTC. The whole variable domain, remainder taken from reference TRBV28 and TRBJ2-7, is DVKVTQSSRYLVKRTGEKVFLECVQDMDHENMFWYRQDPGLGLRLIYFSYDVKMKEKGDIPEGYSVSREKKERFSLILESASTNQTSMYLCASRLDRGYEQYFGPGTRLTVT.

The chain links TRBV7-3 to TRBJ1-1; D perhaps matches TRBD1 (5 bases). This CDR3 contains 13 residues. V dropped 0 bases and J dropped 5 bases, with 7 bases sitting between them. Looked up from germline, CDR1 is SGHTA and CDR2 is FQGTGA. For the CDR3, the DNA is TGTGCCAGCAGCTTAACTGGGGGTACTGAAGCTTTCTTT. Translating gives CASSLTGGTEAFF.